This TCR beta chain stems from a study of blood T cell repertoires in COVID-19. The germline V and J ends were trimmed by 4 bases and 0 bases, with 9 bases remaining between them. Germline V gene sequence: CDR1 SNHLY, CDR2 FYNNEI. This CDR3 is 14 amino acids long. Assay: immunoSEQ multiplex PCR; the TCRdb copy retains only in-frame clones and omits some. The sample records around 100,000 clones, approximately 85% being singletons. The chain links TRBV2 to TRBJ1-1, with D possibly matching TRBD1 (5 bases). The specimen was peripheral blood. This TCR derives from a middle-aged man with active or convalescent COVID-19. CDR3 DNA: TGTGCCAGCAGTGGACAGATAGTGAACACTGAAGCTTTCTTT. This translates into CASSGQIVNTEAFF.